This T cell receptor beta chain was obtained from a study of blood T cell repertoires in COVID-19. Overall study: Specimens from acute and convalescent COVID-19 originated in the United States, Italy and Spain. PBMCs, B-cell-depleted T cells, or T cells provided the cDNA or gDNA that made up the material.

Per the original methods: Reference gene primers were amplified, and this amplification served to estimate nucleated cell counts. Sequenced by immunoSEQ multiplex PCR; TCRdb stores in-frame clones only, minus some. V, J and clone size reflect that table, while D and trimming were determined from the DNA. The top ten clones hold over 0.2% of a sample with 650,000 to 800,000 clones, about 87% of them seen once. The germline V and J ends were trimmed by 2 bases and 8 bases, with 16 bases remaining between them. CDR1 SGHDT and CDR2 YYEEEE come from the germline V gene. CDR3 length equals 14 residues. The rearrangement joins TRBV5-6 to TRBJ1-2; tentative D call: TRBD1 (6 bases). Specimen: peripheral blood. The TCR comes from a woman younger than 30 with acute or convalescent COVID-19. This chain's CDR3 is CASSFFDGQGGYTF. In DNA, the CDR3 is TGTGCCAGCAGCTTTTTTGACGGCCAGGGGGGCTACACCTTC. Full variable domain (remainder filled in from reference TRBV5-6 and TRBJ1-2): DAGVTQSPTHLIKTRGQQVTLRCSPKSGHDTVSWYQQALGQGPQFIFQYYEEEERQRGNFPDRFSGHQFPNYSSELNVNALLLGDSALYLCASSFFDGQGGYTFGSGTRLTVV.